This T cell receptor beta chain comes out of a study of blood T cells in healthy people across ages (dated by TCRdb to between 2015 and 2016). As for the study more broadly: Template switching captured roughly one uniquely barcoded TCR beta cDNA molecule per two T cells in model experiments. The study measured age-related changes in TCR beta repertoire diversity using deep sequencing normalized with unique cDNA molecular identifiers. The donors were divided into four age groups: young (average around 15 years), middle-aged (around 37), aged (about 56) and long-lived (roughly 82). Donors of different ages were randomly distributed across sequencing lanes to avoid experimental bias. Two additional independent replicas of 1 million unique cDNA reads from the same blood draw were analyzed for two donors (one aged 18 to 29 and one aged 80 or older).

On this clonotype: Its recognized antigen is unknown. No base quality values were provided; no much bigger clone lies one nucleotide off.

The library was made by 5' RACE. Sequencing used an Illumina HiSeq 2500. A second PCR of about 6 to 12 cycles was run with a J-beta primer mix and a sample-barcoded 5' primer. Each TCR beta cDNA molecule received a unique molecular identifier from a template-switch 5' adaptor carrying 12 random nucleotides. Each sample yielded at least 3 million CDR3-containing paired-end reads. The Mint cDNA synthesis kit, primed by a TRBC-specific oligonucleotide, was used to synthesize first-strand cDNA from all RNA. Following uracil-DNA glycosylase treatment, all cDNA underwent a first 18-cycle PCR with the universal primers M1SS and BC2_uni_R. The original methods were these. Normalization of each sample was performed by random selection of 1 million high-quality reads, each carrying a distinct molecular identifier. Instead of being binned into consensus sequences, reads that shared molecular identifiers were thrown out. MiTCR, run with a Q25 quality threshold and the strictest error-elimination algorithm, handled CDR3 identification, clonotype clustering and error correction. Lower-bound total TCR beta diversity was estimated with a nonparametric unseen species model using Euler transformation. Through fastp at Q25 and MiXCR, TCRdb rebuilt clones from the public reads, retaining in-frame beta chains. Each CDR3 protein gets just one entry, which takes the most common genes and DNA from the rows behind it. Clone size and V and J calls follow TCRdb, not the original study. The sample includes about 780,000 distinct CDR3 sequences, with less than 60% observed a single time. 15% to 20% of the sample is in the top ten clones.

From a lookup of the germline V gene, CDR1 and CDR2 are SNHLY and FYNNEI. The junction shows trimming of 1 base on V and 8 bases on J, plus 2 bases between the germline ends. CDR3 length: 11 amino acids, cysteine to phenylalanine. The kept DNA is CDR3 alone, 33 bases in frame from the first base. Results and caveats for the whole study, not just this receptor: As age increased, observed TCR beta diversity per million T cells dropped in a roughly linear way, and a significant reduction was already evident by age roughly 36. The CMV infection status of donors was not known, potentially confounding age-related changes in expanded clonotypes. Observed TCR beta diversity correlated strongly with the percentage of naive T cells measured by flow cytometry. Estimates of total diversity from one million sequenced T cells were regarded as lower bounds and underestimates. Compared with the aged group, the long-lived group had more naive CD4+ T cells, fewer expanded clones and increased TCR diversity, suggesting age selection. Since profiling was done on bulk unsorted PBMCs, naive and antigen-experienced compartments could not be conclusively compared.

The 39 donors, aged about 6 to 95 years, were systemically healthy Caucasian individuals from Russia. Each donor gave approximately 10 milliliters of peripheral blood, collected into EDTA-treated Vacutainer tubes. Ficoll-Paque density-gradient centrifugation was used to isolate PBMCs, with at least 6.5 million per sample. Trizol reagent was used to extract total RNA from PBMCs, with at least 5.5 micrograms per sample. For every donor, an aliquot of PBMCs went through flow cytometry to measure the percentages of naive CD45RAhigh/CD27high T cells. Sequencing was performed on blood. This receptor was obtained from a man at least 80 years old in good health. The V gene is TRBV2 and the J gene is TRBJ2-2; the D gene identity is not certain. The DNA sequence is TGTGCCAGCAGTGAAGTTGGGGAGCTGTTTTTT. Its amino acids are CASSEVGELFF.